Each of the 32 T cell receptor beta chains below was sequenced from the same sample in a study of PD-1 blockade in classical Hodgkin lymphoma. The data were produced by immunoSEQ multiplex PCR, yet TCRdb's version contains in-frame clones alone and is incomplete. Of roughly 94,000 clones in the sample, 93% are singletons; the top ten hold 2%. Time point specified: cycle 4 day 1 (C4D1), after 5 to 7 weeks of nivolumab. In every patient, relapse followed autologous stem cell transplantation, while exposure to brentuximab vedotin differed. The sample here was peripheral blood mononuclear cells (PBMCs), taken before the fourth cycle of nivolumab. Receptors originate from a human donor with classical Hodgkin lymphoma.

V is TRBV4-1 and J is TRBJ1-3, with D unresolved. The CDR3 covers 17 residues. Trimming took off 0 bases at V and 3 bases at J, with 15 bases between the two ends. Germline values: CDR1 MGHRA, CDR2 YSYEKL. The CDR3 DNA reads TGCGCCAGCAGCCAAGATCGCCAGCAACACTATGGAAACACCATATATTTT. Its translation is CASSQDRQQHYGNTIYF.

This sequence joins TRBV28 and TRBJ2-1, with 8 bases matching TRBD1. The CDR3 covers 18 residues. J gave up 1 base and V 1 base, and 9 bases lay outside the gene matches. Germline CDR1 and CDR2: MDHEN and SYDVKM. CDR3: CASSLSYGQGGSYNEQFF. CDR3 in DNA: TGTGCCAGCAGTTTATCCTACGGACAGGGCGGTTCCTACAATGAGCAGTTCTTC.

The chain is built from TRBV28 and TRBJ2-1; 14 bases align to TRBD2. J gave up 6 bases and V 4 bases, and 8 bases lay outside the gene matches. CDR1 MDHEN and CDR2 SYDVKM come from the germline V gene. The CDR3 runs 17 residues. CDR3 DNA: TGTGCCAGCAGTTCCCCCGGGACTAGCGGGAGTCTCAATGAGCAGTTCTTC. As protein: CASSSPGTSGSLNEQFF.

The chain couples TRBV12-5 to TRBJ2-7; 10 nucleotides line up with TRBD2. The V and J ends lost 6 bases and 4 bases, in that order; junction bases with no gene match: 9. Germline CDR1 reads LGHNT; CDR2 reads FRNRAP. There are 15 residues in the CDR3. The CDR3 DNA follows: TGTGCTAGTGGCCCCTGGACTAGCGGCGGATACGAGCAGTACTTC. It codes for CASGPWTSGGYEQYF.

This rearrangement joins TRBV10-3 to TRBJ1-4, with D maybe TRBD1 (6 bases). V was trimmed by 5 bases and J by 0 bases, leaving 10 bases between them. The CDR3 sequence is 15 residues long. Germline lookup yields CDR1 ENHRY and CDR2 SYGVKD. CDR3 residues: CAISRQAATNEKLFF. CDR3 DNA sequence: TGTGCCATCAGTAGACAGGCGGCAACTAATGAAAAACTGTTTTTT.

The chain links TRBV10-2 to TRBJ2-7; D unclear. Trimming took 6 bases from V and 7 from J, leaving 7 bases between them. The CDR3 consists of 10 residues. Per the germline V gene, CDR1 is WSHSY and CDR2 is SAAADI. The CDR3: CASRSGEQYF. The CDR3 DNA is TGCGCCAGCAGAAGTGGGGAGCAGTACTTC.

The CDR3 reads CASTFTGSPQEQYF. The CDR3 DNA follows: TGCGCCAGCACCTTCACCGGGTCCCCTCAGGAGCAGTACTTC. The chain carries TRBV5-1 and TRBJ2-7; D is uncertain. The CDR3 is made up of 14 amino acids. Trimming shortened V by 6 bases and J by 7 bases, and 20 bases separated the two germline ends. Germline CDR1 is SGHRS and CDR2 is YFSETQ.

The chain combines TRBV6-1 with TRBJ2-7; 7 positions match TRBD1. With V trimmed by 3 bases and J by 3 bases, 17 bases remained unmatched. The germline V gene encodes CDR1 MNHNS and CDR2 SASEGT. The CDR3 spans 18 residues. DNA for the CDR3: TGTGCCAGCAGTGAGGCCGGGACAGTCAGTCCCCGGGGCTACGAGCAGTACTTC. This encodes CASSEAGTVSPRGYEQYF.

The chain couples TRBV30 to TRBJ2-7; D is ambiguous. Trimming pared 3 bases from V and 2 bases from J, leaving 14 bases between. The CDR3 extends over 14 amino acids. Germline V gene data show CDR1 as GTSNPN and CDR2 as SVGIG (reference sequence). CDR3 in amino acids: CAWRGRTRTYEQYF. The CDR3 coding sequence is TGTGCCTGGAGGGGCCGGACCCGCACCTACGAGCAGTACTTC.

The rearrangement links TRBV7-3 to TRBJ2-7, with D perhaps TRBD1 (5 bases). The V gene lost 1 base and the J gene lost 4 bases, with 8 bases spanning the gap. The length of the CDR3 is 13 residues. Germline CDR1 SGHTA, CDR2 FQGTGA. The DNA of the CDR3 is TGTGCCAGCAGCTTAAGGTCAGGGTACGAGCAGTACTTC. Its protein product is CASSLRSGYEQYF.

V gene TRBV29-1 combines with J gene TRBJ2-5; weak D call: TRBD2 (5 bases). CDR1 and CDR2 from the germline V gene are SQVTM and ANQGSEA. The germline V and J ends were trimmed by 2 bases and 7 bases, with 14 bases remaining between them. The CDR3 is 13 residues long. Here the CDR3 DNA reads TGCAGCGTTGAATCGGAGGCGAGTGGGACCCAGTACTTC. It translates to CSVESEASGTQYF.

The V call is TRBV2, the J call TRBJ2-1, with D possibly matching TRBD2 (7 bases). The germline CDR1 and CDR2 sequences are SNHLY and FYNNEI. The CDR3 is made up of 15 amino acids. Deletions cut 0 bases from V and 9 bases from J, with 15 bases between. CDR3 residues: CASSEAGRGGLEQFF. CDR3 nucleotides: TGTGCCAGCAGTGAAGCTGGAAGGGGGGGCCTTGAGCAGTTCTTC.

The chain's CDR3 is CASSFLAGLQETQYF. CDR3 coding DNA: TGTGCCAGCAGCTTTCTAGCGGGGTTGCAAGAGACCCAGTACTTC. J is TRBJ2-5 and V is TRBV7-9; TRBD2 aligns across 9 bases. Trimming cost V 3 bases and J 2 bases; bases outside gene matches: 4. Looked up from germline, CDR1 is SEHNR and CDR2 is FQNEAQ (reference sequence). The CDR3 is 15 residues long.

This clone has more than one count but fewer than ten. V usage is TRBV28 and J usage is TRBJ1-1, with D perhaps TRBD1 (5 bases). CDR3 length: 15 residues. The germline CDR1 and CDR2 sequences are MDHEN and SYDVKM. V was clipped by 3 bases and J by 1 base, with 12 bases between them. CDR3 DNA: TGTGCCAGCAGTTTGTTCCAGGGTGGGAACACTGAAGCTTTCTTT. It yields the protein CASSLFQGGNTEAFF.

The chain combines TRBV28 with TRBJ2-2; D remains ambiguous. With 3 bases removed from V and 5 bases from J, the gap between germline ends came to 7 bases. CDR3 length equals 13 residues. Germline loops: CDR1 MDHEN, CDR2 SYDVKM. As DNA, the CDR3 is TGTGCCAGCAGTTTTTCAGGAACCGGGGAGCTGTTTTTT. Protein product: CASSFSGTGELFF.

The chain combines TRBV29-1 with TRBJ2-3, with D unresolved. The CDR3 loop spans 12 amino acids. Trimming removed 7 bases at V and 2 bases at J, with 10 bases between. From germline, CDR1 is SQVTM and CDR2 ANQGSEA. CDR3 sequence (DNA): TGCAGCGCCTACCCGACCACAGATACGCAGTATTTT. It is translated as CSAYPTTDTQYF.

This rearrangement joins TRBV2 to TRBJ2-1, with D unclear. Germline CDR1 and CDR2: SNHLY and FYNNEI. The CDR3 has 16 amino acids. Trimming removed 7 bases from V and 4 bases from J, with 20 bases in between. This CDR3 is CASKNSPALGYNEQFF. As DNA, the CDR3 is TGTGCCAGCAAGAACTCCCCGGCCCTAGGATACAATGAGCAGTTCTTC.

V is TRBV10-1 and J is TRBJ2-1, with TRBD2 matching over 11 bases. Germline V gene data show CDR1 as WNHNN and CDR2 as SYGVQD (reference sequence). There are 16 residues in the CDR3. The trim removed 2 bases at V and 10 bases at J, leaving 10 bases unmatched. As DNA, the CDR3 is TGCGCCAGCAGTGAGGCCCTACTAGCGGGAGAATTGGAGCAGTTCTTC. Its translation is CASSEALLAGELEQFF.

The chain links TRBV30 to TRBJ1-5; 12 bases map to TRBD1. The length of the CDR3 is 15 residues. Germline CDR1 is GTSNPN and CDR2 is SVGIG (reference sequence). Unmatched junction bases numbered 6, after V lost 2 bases and J lost 7 bases. The CDR3 DNA reads as TGTGCCTGGAGTCGGGGGACAGGGGGCGACCAGCCCCAGCATTTT. This sequence encodes CAWSRGTGGDQPQHF.

The rearrangement links TRBV18 to TRBJ2-3, with 8 bases aligning to TRBD2. V was clipped by 2 bases and J by 6 bases; unmatched bases: 10. Germline-derived CDR1 and CDR2 are KGHSH and LQKENI. This CDR3 has 16 amino acids. For the CDR3, the DNA is TGTGCCAGCTCACCAGAGTTAGCGGGAAATGGGGATACGCAGTATTTT. Its translation: CASSPELAGNGDTQYF. The full variable domain, its missing parts supplied by reference TRBV18 and TRBJ2-3, is NAGVMQNPRHLVRRRGQEARLRCSPMKGHSHVYWYRQLPEEGLKFMVYLQKENIIDESGMPKERFSAEFPKEGPSILRIQQVVRGDSAAYFCASSPELAGNGDTQYFGPGTRLTVL.

The V gene is TRBV2, the J gene TRBJ1-3; tentative D call: TRBD1 (5 bases). Germline V CDR1 and CDR2: SNHLY, FYNNEI. Trimming stripped 11 bases from V and 4 bases from J, with 15 bases between. The CDR3 consists of 13 residues. In DNA form, the CDR3 reads TGTGCCTCATCAGGACAATGGGGAAACACCATATATTTT. This sequence encodes CASSGQWGNTIYF.

The chain employs TRBV14 and TRBJ2-3; 12 nucleotides match TRBD2. V shed 2 bases, J shed 0 bases, and the junction held 15 bases outside the gene matches. The CDR3 consists of 21 residues. Germline V gene sequence: CDR1 SGHDN, CDR2 FVKESK. The CDR3 reads CASSQKKWTSGILSSTDTQYF. The CDR3 nucleotides are TGTGCCAGCAGCCAAAAGAAGTGGACTAGCGGGATCCTATCTAGCACAGATACGCAGTATTTT. Drawing the rest from reference TRBV14 and TRBJ2-3, the complete variable domain is EAGVTQFPSHSVIEKGQTVTLRCDPISGHDNLYWYRRVMGKEIKFLLHFVKESKQDESGMPNNRFLAERTGGTYSTLKVQPAELEDSGVYFCASSQKKWTSGILSSTDTQYFGPGTRLTVL.

The genes are TRBV6-1 and TRBJ1-1, with D possibly matching TRBD1 (5 bases). The ends were cut back, 6 bases at V and 4 bases at J, with 12 bases in the middle. CDR1 and CDR2 from the germline V gene are MNHNS and SASEGT. The CDR3 spans 13 residues. Here the CDR3 reads CASRRGVRTEAFF. CDR3 in DNA: TGTGCCAGCAGACGGGGGGTTCGCACTGAAGCTTTCTTT.

The chain uses TRBV19 and TRBJ1-3, with D hard to call. The CDR3 is 15 residues long. The germline gives CDR1 LNHDA, CDR2 SQIVND (reference sequence). V lost 3 bases, J lost 0 bases, and 9 bases lay in between. The CDR3 here is CASSMYRSSGNTIYF. The CDR3 DNA sequence: TGTGCCAGTAGTATGTACCGTAGCTCTGGAAACACCATATATTTT. The full variable domain, rest sourced from reference TRBV19 and TRBJ1-3, is DGGITQSPKYLFRKEGQNVTLSCEQNLNHDAMYWYRQDPGQGLRLIYYSQIVNDFQKGDIAEGYSVSREKKESFPLTVTSAQKNPTAFYLCASSMYRSSGNTIYFGEGSWLTVV.

This chain connects TRBV19 to TRBJ2-1, with D unclear. V dropped 7 bases and J dropped 8 bases, with 12 bases sitting between them. Germline V CDR1 and CDR2: LNHDA, SQIVND (reference sequence). The CDR3 is 12 residues long. The CDR3 sequence: CASTRDSDEQFF. CDR3 nucleotide sequence: TGTGCCAGTACTAGGGATAGTGATGAGCAGTTCTTC.

J is TRBJ1-2 and V is TRBV11-2; D is perhaps TRBD1 (5 bases). With 5 bases removed from V and 2 bases from J, the gap between germline ends came to 15 bases. The V gene's germline CDR1 is SGHAT and CDR2 FQNNGV. The CDR3 extends over 15 amino acids. The CDR3 is CASSRDPEGNYGYTF. In DNA form, the CDR3 reads TGTGCCAGCAGCCGGGACCCCGAAGGCAACTATGGCTACACCTTC.

The genes are TRBV5-1 and TRBJ2-3, with TRBD2 identical over 8 bases. Germline V gene sequence: CDR1 SGHRS, CDR2 YFSETQ. There are 15 residues in the CDR3. The V and J ends lost 1 base and 6 bases, in that order; junction bases with no gene match: 7. CDR3 DNA sequence: TGCGCCAGCAGCTTGTTGGCGTCGGGGGGGGATACGCAGTATTTT. Encoded protein: CASSLLASGGDTQYF. The full variable domain, with the rest looked up from reference TRBV5-1 and TRBJ2-3, is KAGVTQTPRYLIKTRGQQVTLSCSPISGHRSVSWYQQTPGQGLQFLFEYFSETQRNKGNFPGRFSGRQFSNSRSEMNVSTLELGDSALYLCASSLLASGGDTQYFGPGTRLTVL.

The chain couples TRBV28 to TRBJ1-4; D is ambiguous. The CDR3 has 12 residues. Germline CDR1 reads MDHEN; CDR2 reads SYDVKM. Trimming left V 10 bases short and J 10 bases short, with 16 bases between. Here the CDR3 reads CATRPALRKLFF. The CDR3 DNA sequence: TGTGCCACCCGCCCCGCTTTGAGAAAACTGTTTTTT.

The rearrangement uses TRBV19 and TRBJ2-5; 11 nucleotides match TRBD2. This CDR3 is 16 amino acids long. The J segment lost 5 bases and the V segment lost 4 bases, leaving 9 bases of the junction unmatched. Germline CDR1 is LNHDA and CDR2 is SQIVND (reference sequence). CDR3 sequence reads: CASSTQLAGVRETQYF. The DNA of the CDR3 is TGTGCCAGTAGTACCCAACTAGCGGGAGTACGGGAGACCCAGTACTTC.

This rearrangement joins TRBV6-5 to TRBJ2-7, with D possibly being TRBD1 (6 bases). Germline CDR1 and CDR2: MNHEY and SVGAGI. CDR3 size: 13 residues. The V gene lost 5 bases and the J gene lost 2 bases, with 10 bases spanning the gap. This CDR3 reads CASSTGQTYEQYF. DNA of the CDR3: TGTGCCAGCAGTACAGGGCAGACCTACGAGCAGTACTTC.

The chain uses TRBV6-5 and TRBJ1-2; the match to TRBD1 covers 10 bases. The CDR3 is made up of 14 amino acids. Trimming took 7 bases from V and 3 from J; bases not matched to a gene: 5. Germline V CDR1 and CDR2: MNHEY, SVGAGI. This CDR3 reads CASTGTGDYYGYTF. In nucleotides, the CDR3 is TGTGCCAGCACCGGGACAGGGGACTACTATGGCTACACCTTC.

The J gene is TRBJ2-2, the V gene TRBV18; D unresolved. CDR3 length: 18 residues. Germline assignment: CDR1 KGHSH and CDR2 LQKENI. The V and J ends lost 6 bases and 6 bases respectively, with 26 bases between them. The CDR3 loop is CASSERSGKAGVAGELFF. The CDR3 region has the DNA TGTGCCAGCTCGGAGCGATCGGGCAAAGCTGGGGTAGCCGGGGAGCTGTTTTTT.